The 10 T cell receptor beta chains below were found in one sample sequenced in a study of control samples from healthy donors and cancer patients. The repertoire was sequenced with immunoSEQ multiplex PCR; TCRdb's copy has only in-frame clones and lacks some. Of about 160,000 clones listed, approximately 94% are singletons. Material for sequencing was blood. The receptors come from a middle-aged woman in good health.

V gene TRBV6-5 combines with J gene TRBJ1-1, with D possibly matching TRBD1 (5 bases). Trimming left V 2 bases short and J 0 bases short, with 7 bases between. Germline values: CDR1 MNHEY, CDR2 SVGAGI. The CDR3 loop spans 14 amino acids. The CDR3 bases are TGTGCCAGCAGTTACAGGGGTATGAACACTGAAGCTTTCTTT. Its translation is CASSYRGMNTEAFF.

The chain combines TRBV27 with TRBJ1-1, with unresolved D. The CDR3 extends over 13 amino acids. The germline V gene has CDR1 MNHEY and CDR2 SMNVEV (reference sequence). V was clipped by 2 bases and J by 4 bases, with 8 bases between them. The CDR3: CASSLRVSTEAFF. The CDR3 bases are TGTGCCAGCAGTTTAAGGGTGAGCACTGAAGCTTTCTTT.

The table lists this clone with a few counts. The V gene is TRBV7-2, the J gene TRBJ2-5; D possibly uses TRBD1 or TRBD2 (6 bases each). The CDR3 runs 15 residues. The germline V gene encodes CDR1 SGHTA and CDR2 FQGNSA. Deletions cut 5 bases from V and 4 bases from J, with 17 bases between. The CDR3 bases are TGTGCCAGCAGCATCGGTTCGGGGGCGGCAGAGACCCAGTACTTC. It encodes CASSIGSGAAETQYF.

The gene calls are TRBV2 and TRBJ2-4, with D possibly TRBD2 on 7 matching bases. Germline V gene lookup returns CDR1 SNHLY and CDR2 FYNNEI. This CDR3 is 16 amino acids long. Trimming removed 5 bases at V and 3 bases at J, with 17 bases between. The CDR3 sequence is CASSKTGWEGKNIQYF. The CDR3 nucleotides read TGTGCCAGCAGTAAAACAGGGTGGGAGGGCAAAAACATTCAGTACTTC.

V and J are TRBV19 and TRBJ2-1; TRBD2 agrees at 8 bases. Germline lookup yields CDR1 LNHDA and CDR2 SQIVND (reference sequence). The V segment lost 5 bases and the J segment 8 bases; nucleotides outside the gene matches: 8. The CDR3 sequence is 14 residues long. CDR3 nucleotide sequence: TGTGCCAGTAGTTTCGGACTAGCTCGGGATGAGCAGTTCTTC. It yields the protein CASSFGLARDEQFF. The variable domain in full, with the rest retrieved from reference TRBV19 and TRBJ2-1, is DGGITQSPKYLFRKEGQNVTLSCEQNLNHDAMYWYRQDPGQGLRLIYYSQIVNDFQKGDIAEGYSVSREKKESFPLTVTSAQKNPTAFYLCASSFGLARDEQFFGPGTRLTVL.

As concerns this clone: The junction does not match germline at one end; this may be a read error. The chain is built from TRBV6-6 and TRBJ2-5; 14 nucleotides agree with TRBD2. The CDR3 is 16 residues long. Germline lookup yields CDR1 MNHNY and CDR2 SVGAGI (reference sequence). Here the CDR3 reads CASSYLGSGLAGGRDF. In DNA form, the CDR3 reads TGTGCCAGCAGTTATCTGGGATCCGGACTAGCGGGAGGAAGAGACTTC.

J is TRBJ2-7 and V is TRBV19; D tentatively reads TRBD1 or TRBD2 (5 bases each). Between the trimmed V and J ends, which lost 5 bases and 2 bases, there was a span of 13 bases. This CDR3 has 14 amino acids. The V gene's germline CDR1 is LNHDA and CDR2 SQIVND (reference sequence). CDR3: CASSLSGTAYEQYF. CDR3 sequence (DNA): TGTGCCAGTAGTCTCTCCGGGACGGCCTACGAGCAGTACTTC.

CDR3 in DNA: TGCGCCAGCACCGCGGACAGGGGCGGACCTAACTATGGCTACACCTTC. Translating gives CASTADRGGPNYGYTF. V and J are TRBV23-1 and TRBJ1-2, with 9 nucleotides matching TRBD1. TRBV23-1 is reported as an ORF; its role is uncertain. After removal of 7 bases from V and 0 bases from J, the junction contained 9 bases not matched to a gene. The CDR3 runs 16 residues.

The chain has TRBV5-4 and TRBJ2-7; 9 positions agree with TRBD1. Unmatched junction bases numbered 7, after V lost 4 bases and J lost 2 bases. The CDR3 has 15 amino acids. Germline lookup yields CDR1 SGHNT and CDR2 YYREEE (reference sequence). CDR3 DNA sequence: TGTGCCAGCAGCAAGGGACAGGGCCAAACCTACGAGCAGTACTTC. Translated, it gives CASSKGQGQTYEQYF.

This sequence joins TRBV3-1 (or the pseudogene TRBV3-2) and TRBJ2-7; D gene ambiguous. From germline, CDR1 is LGHDT and CDR2 YNNKEL (reference sequence). The ends were cut back, 0 bases at V and 7 bases at J, with 16 bases in the middle. The length of the CDR3 is 15 residues. In DNA, the CDR3 is TGTGCCAGCAGCCAAGAGGGAATGAGTTATGGGGAGCAGTACTTC. Its protein product is CASSQEGMSYGEQYF.